This T cell receptor beta chain was captured by sequencing in a study of cytomegalovirus exposure and HLA in healthy donors (dated by TCRdb to about 2017). In the study overall: According to an earlier analysis of around 600 of the donors, 200 million or so T cells yielded 90 million to 140 million unique TCR beta sequences and more than 250 Gb of sequence data. Approximately 310 gigabases of sequencing data and 70 million to 100 million unique TCR sequences made up an early release that covered fewer than 650 HLA-typed donors. Of the approximately 400 genotyped donors, approximately 82% fell in the genetic ancestry cluster associated with self-reported Caucasian donors. The study aimed to test whether signatures of past pathogen exposure could be identified by cataloging public T cell receptors. The study used immunosequencing to profile the T cell repertoires of about 670 subjects and linked those repertoires to cytomegalovirus serostatus. In addition to the first cohort of approximately 650 subjects, a separate validation cohort of over 90 different subjects was used. To predict cytomegalovirus infection status, the study brought together high-throughput TCR immunosequencing, statistical association of individual TCRs with disease status, and machine learning. A later analysis re-examined previously published TCR beta repertoires from around 670 donors and added high-resolution HLA genotyping to investigate patterns of TCR occurrence. Rather than using new phenotypic data, the later analysis identified candidate immune exposures from TCR beta sequences and from how often those sequences occurred across donors. To decide whether each TCR beta V gene segment behaved as functional or pseudogenic, an earlier analysis of some 600 of the donors relied on high-throughput TCR beta sequencing. Donor age, sex, ethnicity and CMV serostatus were collected together with the repertoire data. A later genetic analysis used genome-wide SNP genotypes for about 65% of the roughly 700 donors, treating that subset as a discovery cohort. Every discovery cohort repertoire had been produced on one sequencing platform. Both class I and class II loci were covered by HLA typing, at four-digit resolution. The number of typed donors differed by locus: roughly 629-630 for A, B, C, DRB1 and DQB1; approximately 520 for DQA1; fewer than 610 for DPA1; and around 490 for DPB1. Several DR-DQ haplotypes were handled as single units for association and clustering because linkage in the cohort was strong. On average, roughly 240,000 unique TCR beta nucleotide sequences were sequenced per donor among a few hundred genotyped donors of the cohort, with roughly 19% of those sequences being non-productive. The investigation overall reported the following: Presence/absence analyses assumed roughly uniform sequencing depth across donors, an assumption that may not hold. Correlated functional status among segregating V segments might be attributable to linkage disequilibrium, but an unknown experimental factor could not be ruled out. The sequencing pipeline was judged likely to have produced a cluster of highly shared sequence variants as a technical artifact. The 87-base-pair reads could not distinguish some IMGT-functional V segments, including TRBV6-2 and TRBV6-3, so those segments were excluded. A later genetic analysis reported fewer N-insertions in productive TCRs among donors in an Asian-associated ancestry cluster than the roughly 690-donor mean. The study listed 150 to 200 TCR beta chains as associated with cytomegalovirus. At a false discovery rate of 0.05, a later analysis linked approximately 18,000 TCR beta sequences to specific HLA alleles. A later analysis found that most CMV-associated TCR beta chains appeared HLA-restricted, with HLA associations seemingly driven largely by CMV exposure. Because HLA typing was unavailable for some donors at each locus, only the typed subset was used in association tests. A further reported finding was that TCR beta sequences accurately predicted the HLA-A and HLA-B alleles for most subjects in the first cohort. It was suggested by the authors that the approach could potentially be generalized to other disease states and immunological phenotypes. Because counts were too low, 15 to 20 rarely observed V segments, including chromosome 9 orphons, were excluded from the earlier analysis of roughly 580 of the donors. A later analysis found that HLA-associated TCR beta chains were more clonally expanded and had lower generation probabilities than equally common non-associated chains. Immune exposure information for the cohort was limited to CMV serostatus. In an earlier analysis of approximately 600 of the donors, most TCR beta V segments were observed in productive rearrangements about 90% or about 30% of the time, broadly matching IMGT annotations. In this cohort, only TCR beta chains were sequenced, and detectable features were limited by the absence of alpha or paired-chain data. Cytomegalovirus status was reported to be diagnosed by the classifier with high specificity and sensitivity in both the original and validation cohorts. A later analysis reported that several top co-occurrence clusters appeared linked to parvovirus B19, influenza, CMV and Epstein-Barr virus. In a later analysis, TCR association rates were found to vary across HLA loci, with the most associated TCRs seen for DRB1 alleles and the fewest for HLA-C alleles. In vitro tests confirmed that a few of the cytomegalovirus-associated TCR beta chains recognize cytomegalovirus antigens. While some public TCRs were present in many individuals, most TCR sequences turned up only very rarely across donors. When HLA alleles, especially DR and DQ, strongly co-occurred, TCR associations were difficult to assign to individual alleles. In a later genetic analysis, a missense DCLRE1C variant was associated with V-gene and J-gene trimming of TCR beta chains, and the association was replicated in an independent cohort.

With regard to this clone: It has no known antigen specificity. There are no base qualities to consult, and no much larger clone falls within one base.

In total, 666 healthy bone marrow donors made up the cohort. At the time of sampling, every cohort member was nominally healthy, though immune exposures that went unrecorded were likely present. The donor tested CMV seronegative and was one of the 352 seronegative cohort members. A peripheral blood sample was provided by each donor, and peripheral blood mononuclear cells were used for TCR beta sequencing. Genomic DNA extraction from the blood cell samples was performed with the Qiagen DNeasy Blood Extraction Kit. Receptors were amplified or captured by the immunoSEQ multiplex PCR assay. For the multiplex PCR, a mixture combining 60 forward primers for TCR Vbeta segments and 13 reverse primers for TCR Jbeta segments was used. Amplification of the CDR3 region of rearranged TCR beta genes was performed with a multiplex PCR assay on genomic DNA. On the Illumina HiSeq System, the amplified TCR beta libraries were sequenced as 87-base-pair reads. Per the source publication's procedure: Across the 500 to 700 repertoires, a later analysis counted some 80 million unique TCR beta chains, 9.5 million to 12 million of which were shared by at least two donors. To remove PCR and sequencing errors, raw reads were error-corrected and collapsed into unique sequences using a nearest-neighbor algorithm that merged closely related sequences. CDR3 sequences were aligned to IMGT reference sequences to assign V, D and J gene segments. For a sequence to be retained, a match of at least six nucleotides to both a V gene segment and a J gene segment was required. Rearrangements were classified as productive when the CDR3 lacked stop codons and remained in frame with V and J, and all other rearrangements were classified as non-productive. CDR3 was defined according to IMGT convention as the region running from the second conserved V-encoded cysteine to the conserved J-encoded phenylalanine. Sequences without an unambiguous match to a single V gene segment were excluded from the earlier analysis of about 630 of the donors. In an earlier analysis of almost 600 of the donors, a V segment was called functional when productive rearrangements were above 56.7%, and segregating when the standard deviation between donors exceeded 5%. A statistical classification framework was developed to diagnose cytomegalovirus status using the catalog of TCR beta chain sequences. In a later analysis, V and J genes were assigned by comparing TCR nucleotide sequences against IMGT/GENE-DB human TR gene sequences. Using the TCRdist pipeline, a later analysis assigned CDR3 sequences along with most-parsimonious VDJ recombination scenarios. A later analysis defined each TCR beta chain by its CDR3 amino acid sequence plus V-gene family, and excluded reads lacking a unique V-gene family. A later analysis removed 550 to 700 highly shared, low-generation-probability nucleotide sequences to deal with suspected cross-contamination and a sequencing artifact. In a later analysis, a clonal expansion index for each public chain was calculated from normalized within-repertoire ranks of inferred template counts. Generation probabilities in a later analysis came from a VDJ recombination model fitted to out-of-frame rearrangements, and those results were checked against IGoR. In a later analysis, TCR-TCR, TCR-HLA and TCR-CMV co-occurrence was scored with hypergeometric tests, and a repertoire-size bias correction was applied to TCR pairs. In a later analysis, false discovery rates were estimated by permuting HLA or CMV assignments 20 times. In a later analysis, co-occurring TCRs were grouped using DBSCAN, and TCRdist sequence similarity was added for clustering within HLA-allele-positive subsets. Co-occurrence clustering excluded repertoires with fewer than 30,000 or more than 120,000 public chains, plus five with anomalous nucleotide sharing. As stored in TCRdb, this immuneACCESS dataset retains in-frame rearrangements with V and J assigned. A fraction of the clones does not appear; measured against another copy, unresolved V genes explain less than half of the discrepancy, and the remainder lacks a known reason. V, J and clone size are taken as reported in that table, and D and trimming were inferred from the DNA itself. Here the sample has under 140,000 clones; about 90% occur a single time. The top ten hold 1.5% to 2% of the sample.

Germline trimming amounts to 2 bases on V and 5 bases on J, with 6 as the count of junction bases outside the gene matches. From its cysteine to its phenylalanine, the CDR3 spans 15 amino acids. Only CDR3 DNA remains: 45 bases, in frame from the first base. From a lookup of the germline V gene (reference sequence), CDR1 and CDR2 are SGHKS and YYEKEE. The chain employs TRBV5-5 and TRBJ2-1; 8 nucleotides in the junction match TRBD2. Sequenced: PBMCs. The origin of this receptor is a man aged 35 to 55 in good health and CMV-seronegative. The CDR3 corresponds to CASSFPSGLNNEQFF. The DNA reads as follows: TGTGCCAGCAGCTTTCCTAGCGGGCTGAACAATGAGCAGTTCTTC.